This T cell receptor beta chain was found in a study of prognosis after radiotherapy for stage I lung cancer (dated by TCRdb to the early 2020s). Notes on the research overall: Between April 2018 and 2019, more than 15 stage I NSCLC patients were enrolled in Nanjing, China. The study profiled peripheral blood TCR beta repertoires from stage I NSCLC patients before and after stereotactic body radiotherapy and related them to distant failure. More than twelve patients had newly diagnosed primary stage I lung tumors, and 4 or 5 had oligometastatic NSCLC after surgical resection of the primary tumor. Image-guided IMRT or VMAT was used to deliver SBRT in 3 to 5 fractions at a biologically effective dose of at least 100 Gy. The study sequenced roughly 40 blood samples from some 20 patients, one before and one after SBRT per patient. SBRT was not combined with any concurrent therapy in any patient. Ages in the cohort of 10 to 15 men and 6 women ranged from about 53 to 84 years, with a median of 74. Squamous cell carcinoma histology was identified in 7 or 8 patients, and adenocarcinoma histology was identified in twelve patients. All patients were considered medically inoperable, owing to comorbidities in roughly 11 and refusal of surgery in 6 or 7. After SBRT, distant metastases developed in about 20% of the 19 patients at a median of 7 months, while the remaining 15 patients had no significant progression.

Results and caveats for the whole study, not just this receptor: The study was limited by the small cohort and short follow-up, and independent validation of the study findings is required. No determination of tumor specificity was made for expanded TCR clones. All reported P values were unadjusted for multiple comparisons. Post-SBRT Shannon entropy and its change from baseline were lower in patients who developed distant metastases; baseline Shannon entropy was not associated with metastases. After SBRT, the number of unique TCR clones decreased (median about 9,900 before versus about 7,000 after; Wilcoxon paired P=0.011). Differences in TRBV and TRBJ usage frequencies by metastasis status were reportedly observed in two V genes at baseline and in 10 or so V and two J genes after SBRT.

Including the terminal cysteine and phenylalanine, the CDR3 comprises 13 residues. The retained sequence is limited to the CDR3, 39 bases, with the frame set at the first base. Relative to germline, V is 5 bases shorter and J is 6 bases shorter, with 10 bases between their ends. CDR1 and CDR2 (SGHAT, FQNNGV) derive from the germline V gene. The TCR beta CDR3 region was amplified from genomic DNA by two rounds of multiplex PCR. In the first PCR round, primers specific to each TRBV and TRBJ gene were used, and the primer sequences were filed in Chinese patent CN105087789A. The second PCR round used universal primers. The Roche High Pure PCR Template Preparation Kit was used to extract genomic DNA from frozen PBMCs. Libraries were sequenced paired-end with 151 bp reads on an Illumina HiSeq 3000. The study's processing was this. Raw reads lacking the multiplex PCR primer sequences were removed with CutAdapt. PEAR was used to merge high-quality paired reads into contigs. TRB V, D and J gene segments were assigned to each contig with MiXCR by alignment to reference sequences. CDR3 sequences were clustered by base quality and sequence similarity to remove sequencing errors. Diversity was calculated as Shannon entropy divided by the natural log of the number of productive TCR sequences. Clonality was defined as one minus Shannon entropy divided by the natural log of the number of unique clonotypes. Progression-free survival cut-offs for repertoire metrics were chosen using the Youden index of ROC curves, with analyses run in R 3.5.3. The public reads were quality trimmed at Q25 with fastp and then assembled into clones with MiXCR by TCRdb, keeping productive beta chains. Rows merge per CDR3 protein into single entries with the most common DNA and genes. The V and J calls come from TCRdb's annotation, not from the publication. The sample table records about 51,000 distinct CDR3 sequences; about a third of these occur just once. The top ten constitute roughly 8.3% of the sample.

In its sample, this clonotype was seen many times. The specificity of this receptor is unknown. It has no much larger one-base neighbor in the sample; base qualities were not kept. A history of other malignancies or of prior chemotherapy or radiotherapy was absent in all patients, and node-negative disease was shown on CT and PET/CT in all patients. At each of the two time points, roughly 6.5 milliliters of peripheral venous blood were collected into EDTA tubes. Ficoll-Paque Plus density-gradient centrifugation was used to isolate PBMCs. Samples were stored at -80°C immediately after collection until analysis.

The rearranged segments are TRBV11-2 and TRBJ2-2; the D gene is possibly TRBD1, with 6 bases matching. The source material was PBMCs, sampled before or after stereotactic body radiation therapy (not recorded which). The source is a donor aged 50 or older with non-small cell lung cancer. The DNA sequence reads TGTGCCAGCAGCCAGACAGGTTCCGGGGAGCTGTTTTTT. It encodes CASSQTGSGELFF.